One and the same sample provided the 16 T cell receptor beta chains below, sequenced in a study of CD8+ T cells in alopecia areata. Treatment meaning: oral pan-JAK inhibitor, 5-10 mg twice daily. It was cDNA, reverse transcribed from extracted RNA, that served as the sequencing template. Repertoires were generated with immunoSEQ multiplex PCR, while TCRdb's copy carries only in-frame clones and drops some. The table records 120,000 or so clones, approximately 59% of them present only once. Sequencing used CD8+ T cells sorted from blood, obtained at week 4, from a patient treated with tofacitinib. The receptors were gathered from a human donor with alopecia areata.

This clone was detected a few times. The rearrangement joins TRBV30 to TRBJ2-1; unclear D gene. Germline-derived CDR1 and CDR2 are GTSNPN and SVGIG (reference sequence). The CDR3 is 11 residues long. Trimming stripped 0 bases from V and 9 bases from J, with 6 bases between. The CDR3 reads CAWSVTGEQFF. CDR3 nucleotides: TGTGCCTGGAGTGTAACGGGTGAGCAGTTCTTC.

The sample holds a few counts of this clone. The rearrangement joins TRBV30 to TRBJ2-1; TRBD1 matches 9 bases. CDR1 GTSNPN and CDR2 SVGIG come from the germline V gene (reference sequence). The CDR3 covers 14 residues. J gave up 4 bases and V 3 bases, and 4 bases lay outside the gene matches. CDR3 DNA sequence: TGTGCCTGGAGCCTCGGGACAGGGTACAATGAGCAGTTCTTC. Protein: CAWSLGTGYNEQFF.

This clone was seen a few times. CDR3 loop: CAWNAGGYTEAFF. CDR3 DNA sequence: TGTGCCTGGAATGCAGGGGGGTACACTGAAGCTTTCTTT. V and J are TRBV30 and TRBJ1-1, with TRBD1 matching 7 bases. The V gene end was trimmed by 4 bases and the J gene end by 3 bases; junction bases not matched to a gene: 5. The CDR3 has 13 amino acids. Per germline, CDR1 GTSNPN and CDR2 SVGIG (reference sequence).

In this sample, this clone turned up many times. The chain combines TRBV29-1 with TRBJ1-2, with D possibly matching TRBD1 (6 bases). V was trimmed by 4 bases and J by 5 bases, leaving 11 bases between them. Germline V gives CDR1 SQVTM, CDR2 ANQGSEA. The CDR3 is 12 residues long. The CDR3 DNA is TGCAGCGTTGCCGGGACACTTTATGGCTACACCTTC. This gives the protein CSVAGTLYGYTF.

The chain combines TRBV30 with TRBJ2-2, with D perhaps matching TRBD1 (5 bases). Trimming shortened V by 0 bases and J by 3 bases, and 8 bases separated the two germline ends. The CDR3 has 14 residues. Germline V gene lookup returns CDR1 GTSNPN and CDR2 SVGIG (reference sequence). DNA for the CDR3: TGTGCCTGGAGTGTTGGGGCGGACACCGGGGAGCTGTTTTTT. This translates into CAWSVGADTGELFF.

This clone has a handful of counts. The genes are TRBV27 and TRBJ1-1, with 7 nucleotides matching TRBD1. Germline CDR1 reads MNHEY; CDR2 reads SMNVEV (reference sequence). Trimming at V came to 1 base and at J to 1 base, leaving 3 bases not matched to a gene. This CDR3 is 15 amino acids long. CDR3 in amino acids: CASSLWGQRNTEAFF. The CDR3 DNA sequence: TGTGCCAGCAGTTTATGGGGACAGAGGAACACTGAAGCTTTCTTT.

This sequence joins TRBV2 and TRBJ2-7; 8 nucleotides line up with TRBD1. Germline CDR1 reads SNHLY; CDR2 reads FYNNEI. V gave up 4 bases and J gave up 0 bases; unmatched junction bases: 2. The CDR3 has 14 residues. The CDR3 is CASSGTGSSYEQYF. The CDR3 bases are TGTGCCAGCAGTGGGACAGGGAGCTCCTACGAGCAGTACTTC. The complete variable domain, with remaining parts taken from reference TRBV2 and TRBJ2-7, reads EPEVTQTPSHQVTQMGQEVILRCVPISNHLYFYWYRQILGQKVEFLVSFYNNEISEKSEIFDDQFSVERPDGSNFTLKIRSTKLEDSAMYFCASSGTGSSYEQYFGPGTRLTVT.

This chain joins TRBV29-1 and TRBJ1-2, with D perhaps matching TRBD1 (5 bases). Germline V lookup: CDR1 SQVTM, CDR2 ANQGSEA. Deletions cut 6 bases from V and 3 bases from J, with 8 bases between. The CDR3 totals 11 residues. The CDR3, as DNA: TGCAGCGTCAGGGTAGACTATGGCTACACCTTC. It specifies CSVRVDYGYTF.

The rearrangement uses TRBV29-1 and TRBJ1-1, with D perhaps matching TRBD1 (5 bases). Deletions cut 4 bases from V and 4 bases from J, with 19 bases between. From germline, CDR1 is SQVTM and CDR2 ANQGSEA. The CDR3 runs 15 residues. The CDR3 protein is CSVASSNQGGTEAFF. The CDR3 region has the DNA TGCAGCGTTGCGAGTAGTAACCAGGGTGGCACTGAAGCTTTCTTT. Full variable domain (missing parts from reference TRBV29-1 and TRBJ1-1): SAVISQKPSRDICQRGTSLTIQCQVDSQVTMMFWYRQQPGQSLTLIATANQGSEATYESGFVIDKFPISRPNLTFSTLTVSNMSPEDSSIYLCSVASSNQGGTEAFFGQGTRLTVV.

This clone has a handful of counts. This chain links TRBV18 with TRBJ2-7; either TRBD1 or TRBD2 may fit D (5 bases each). Germline CDR1 KGHSH, CDR2 LQKENI. With 3 bases removed from V and 1 base from J, the gap between germline ends came to 10 bases. This CDR3 is 14 amino acids long. CDR3 in DNA: TGTGCCAGCTCACCCCGGGACGTTTCCTACGAGCAGTACTTC. This sequence encodes CASSPRDVSYEQYF. Drawing the rest from reference TRBV18 and TRBJ2-7, the complete variable domain is NAGVMQNPRHLVRRRGQEARLRCSPMKGHSHVYWYRQLPEEGLKFMVYLQKENIIDESGMPKERFSAEFPKEGPSILRIQQVVRGDSAAYFCASSPRDVSYEQYFGPGTRLTVT.

This rearrangement joins TRBV7-2 to TRBJ2-2, with D hard to call. The CDR3 consists of 12 residues. V was clipped by 11 bases and J by 2 bases, with 9 bases between them. From germline, CDR1 is SGHTA and CDR2 FQGNSA. The CDR3 is CALVDNTGELFF. The DNA for the CDR3 is TGTGCCCTAGTAGACAACACCGGGGAGCTGTTTTTT. Combining the CDR3 with reference TRBV7-2 and TRBJ2-2 gives the whole variable domain GAGVSQSPSNKVTEKGKDVELRCDPISGHTALYWYRQSLGQGLEFLIYFQGNSAPDKSGLPSDRFSAERTGGSVSTLTIQRTQQEDSAVYLCALVDNTGELFFGEGSRLTVL.

This chain connects TRBV9 to TRBJ2-1, with 7 bases matching TRBD1. Germline values: CDR1 SGDLS, CDR2 YYNGEE. Trimming at V came to 3 bases and at J to 3 bases, leaving 9 bases not matched to a gene. The CDR3 length is 16 residues. The CDR3 reads CASSGRQGTSYNEQFF. The CDR3, as DNA: TGTGCCAGCAGCGGTCGACAGGGTACAAGCTACAATGAGCAGTTCTTC.

The rearrangement links TRBV29-1 to TRBJ2-1; 8 nucleotides match TRBD2. This CDR3 has 17 residues. Germline V gene data show CDR1 as SQVTM and CDR2 as ANQGSEA. V lost 3 bases and J lost 0; bases outside the gene matches: 10. The CDR3: CSVDAGLVASSYNEQFF. The CDR3, as DNA: TGCAGCGTTGACGCGGGACTAGTCGCCAGCTCCTACAATGAGCAGTTCTTC.

V and J are TRBV5-6 and TRBJ1-1; 9 positions agree with TRBD1. Germline V gene data show CDR1 as SGHDT and CDR2 as YYEEEE. Germline trimming cut 2 bases from V and 5 bases from J; bases unmatched to any gene: 7. There are 15 residues in the CDR3. The CDR3 loop is CASSLVGTGRTEAFF. CDR3 coding DNA: TGTGCCAGCAGCTTAGTCGGGACAGGGAGGACTGAAGCTTTCTTT.

The J gene is TRBJ2-3, the V gene TRBV30; no firm D call. Trimming cost V 1 base and J 0 bases, with 11 bases left between them. The CDR3 runs to 15 residues. Germline V gene data show CDR1 as GTSNPN and CDR2 as SVGIG (reference sequence). CDR3 in DNA: TGTGCCTGGAGTGACGGCGGCATTAGCACAGATACGCAGTATTTT. It encodes CAWSDGGISTDTQYF.

V is TRBV27 and J is TRBJ1-2; D is ambiguous. Trimming left V 6 bases short and J 0 bases short, with 14 bases between. Germline-derived CDR1 and CDR2 are MNHEY and SMNVEV (reference sequence). This CDR3 is 15 amino acids long. For the CDR3, the DNA is TGTGCCAGCAGCGAGGTTTTGGGAGCTAACTATGGCTACACCTTC. Protein product: CASSEVLGANYGYTF.